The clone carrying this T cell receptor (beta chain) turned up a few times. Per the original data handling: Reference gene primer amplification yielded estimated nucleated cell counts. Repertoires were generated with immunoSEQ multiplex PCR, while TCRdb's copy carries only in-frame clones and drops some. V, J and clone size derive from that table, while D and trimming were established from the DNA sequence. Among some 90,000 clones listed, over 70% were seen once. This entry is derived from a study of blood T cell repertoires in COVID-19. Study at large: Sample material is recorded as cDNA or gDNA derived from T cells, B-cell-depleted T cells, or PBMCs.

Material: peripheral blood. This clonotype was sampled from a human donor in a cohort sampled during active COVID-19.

CDR3 sequence reads: CASSPVRQGSGELFF. The CDR3 DNA reads TGTGCCAGCAGCCCAGTACGACAGGGGTCCGGGGAGCTGTTTTTT. The chain has TRBV14 and TRBJ2-2; 8 bases align to TRBD1. Germline V gene lookup returns CDR1 SGHDN and CDR2 FVKESK. The junction had 7 bases not matched to a gene; V was cut back by 4 bases and J by 6 bases. The CDR3 runs to 15 residues.